This is a list of T cell receptor beta chains from one sample in a study of vaccination effects on CD4 cells after COVID-19. Their recognized antigens are unknown. Generated by immunoSEQ multiplex PCR, the TCRdb table keeps only in-frame clones and is missing some. In the table there are roughly 76,000 clones, around 74% of which are singletons. The material sequenced was CD4+ T cells from PBMCs cultured with HCoV-229E spike peptides, taken before COVID-19 vaccination. Receptor source: a human donor who received a COVID-19 vaccine. Both conserved end residues are part of each CDR3. D genes are given only for firm matches. Only part of the rows carry a size: once, few, many, or a class if the clone is expanded.

>-|TRBV2|TRBD1|TRBJ1-1
TGTGCCAGCAGTGAGTCGTTAATCGGACAGGGAATAAACACTGAAGCTTTCTTT
CASSESLIGQGINTEAFF
>-|TRBV28|-|TRBJ1-6
TGTGCCAGCAGCCTTTTTTCTTCACCCCTCCACTTT
CASSLFSSPLHF
>-|TRBV30|-|TRBJ2-5
TGTGCCTGGAGCCCGGGACCTCCGGGGGAGACCCAGTACTTC
CAWSPGPPGETQYF
>-|TRBV7-2|TRBD2|TRBJ2-3
TGTGCCAGCAGCTTAGGTTCTAGCGGGGGGGCCGAGGGTACGCAGTATTTT
CASSLGSSGGAEGTQYF
>-|TRBV9|-|TRBJ1-2
TGTGCCAGCAGGACCTCGGCCTCTAACTATGGCTACACCTTC
CASRTSASNYGYTF
>-|TRBV29-1|-|TRBJ1-5
TGCAGCGTTGTAGGGGAGGGTCAGCCCCAGCATTTT
CSVVGEGQPQHF
>few|TRBV28|-|TRBJ1-1
TGTGCCAGCAGTTTACGGGTTTCTGCCACTGAAGCTTTCTTT
CASSLRVSATEAFF
>-|TRBV4-3|-|TRBJ1-3
TGCGCCAGCAGCTCCCAGCTCTCTGGAAACACCATATATTTT
CASSSQLSGNTIYF
>-|TRBV20-1|-|TRBJ1-2
TGCAGTGCTAGAGATGGCTATGGCTACACCTTC
CSARDGYGYTF
>-|TRBV4-3|TRBD1|TRBJ1-4
TGCGCCAGCAGCCAAGAATTACAGGGGGCGGGTAATGAAAAACTGTTTTTT
CASSQELQGAGNEKLFF
>-|TRBV9|-|TRBJ2-3
TGTGCCAGCAGCTTCGGTCAAGGGAGCACAGATACGCAGTATTTT
CASSFGQGSTDTQYF
>-|TRBV28|-|TRBJ1-2
TGTGCCAGCAGTCTATTGCGGGGCCCTAACTATGGCTACACCTTC
CASSLLRGPNYGYTF
>few|TRBV18|-|TRBJ2-1
TGTGCCAGCTCACCAACACCCCCGCCCGACAATGAGCAGTTCTTC
CASSPTPPPDNEQFF
>-|TRBV5-1|TRBD1|TRBJ2-5
TGCGCCAGCTTTATCCGGGACAGGGGGCCGAGGGTAGAGACCCAGTACTTC
CASFIRDRGPRVETQYF
>-|TRBV20-1|TRBD1|TRBJ1-2
TGCAGTGCTAGAGGGGACAGGGGCTACACCTTC
CSARGDRGYTF
>-|TRBV10-3|-|TRBJ1-1
TGTGCCATCAGTGAGTCGGTCAGCAGTGAAGCTTTCTTT
CAISESVSSEAFF
>few|TRBV28|TRBD1|TRBJ1-5
TGTGCCAGCAGGGGAACAGGGGGGGACAATCAGCCCCAGCATTTT
CASRGTGGDNQPQHF
>-|TRBV7-2|-|TRBJ1-1
TGTGCCAGCAGCTTAGTATGGATGAACACTGAAGCTTTCTTT
CASSLVWMNTEAFF
>-|TRBV5-1|TRBD2|TRBJ2-3
TGCGCCAGCAGCTTGGGACTAGCTTCGACAGATACGCAGTATTTT
CASSLGLASTDTQYF
>-|TRBV4-1|TRBD1|TRBJ2-3
TGCGCCAGCAGCCAAGCCGGGACAGGGGTACGGCCTAGCACAGATACGCAGTATTTT
CASSQAGTGVRPSTDTQYF
>-|TRBV5-1|-|TRBJ1-1
TGCGCCAGCAGTCTACGTCCGAACACTGAAGCTTTCTTT
CASSLRPNTEAFF
>-|TRBV18|TRBD1|TRBJ1-5
TGTGCCAGCTCACCACCGGGACAGGGGGTTCTAAGCAATCAGCCCCAGCATTTT
CASSPPGQGVLSNQPQHF
>-|TRBV7-2|-|TRBJ2-5
TGTGCCAGCAGCTCAAGTCTGATATACTCAGAGACCCAGTACTTC
CASSSSLIYSETQYF
>-|TRBV7-2|TRBD2|TRBJ2-3
TGTGCCAGCAGCTCGGACGCGGGACTAGCGGTTAGCACAGATACGCAGTATTTT
CASSSDAGLAVSTDTQYF
>-|TRBV7-3|-|TRBJ2-2
TGTGCCAGCAGCTTTGGTCGGAGCGGGGAGCTGTTTTTT
CASSFGRSGELFF
>-|TRBV10-3|-|TRBJ1-6
TGTGCCATCAGTGCAGGTGCCCCCTATAATTCACCCCTCCACTTT
CAISAGAPYNSPLHF
>-|TRBV5-4|TRBD1|TRBJ1-1
TGTGCCAGCAGTCCGGACAGGAGGACCACTGAAGCTTTCTTT
CASSPDRRTTEAFF
>-|TRBV9|-|TRBJ1-1
TGTGCCAGCAGCGTAGAAAGGGTAAGCACTGAAGCTTTCTTT
CASSVERVSTEAFF
>-|TRBV7-2|TRBD2|TRBJ2-5
TGTGCCAGCAGCTTATGGACTAGCGGGGGGGCCCGGGAGACCCAGTACTTC
CASSLWTSGGARETQYF
>-|TRBV13|-|TRBJ2-2
TGTGCCAGCAGCTCGCGGAGGAGCACCGGGGAGCTGTTTTTT
CASSSRRSTGELFF
>-|TRBV6-5|TRBD2|TRBJ2-3
TGTGCCAGCAGTTTAGCGGGGAGCACAGATACGCAGTATTTT
CASSLAGSTDTQYF
>-|TRBV5-4|-|TRBJ1-2
TGTGCCAGCAGCTTGGAATCTGGTACAGGCTATGGCTACACCTTC
CASSLESGTGYGYTF
>few|TRBV7-2|-|TRBJ1-2
TGTGCCAGCAGCTTAGGACAGTATTACGGCTACACCTTC
CASSLGQYYGYTF
>once|TRBV5-1|TRBD2|TRBJ2-1
TGCGCCAGCAGTCCGGGACTAGTGAGCTCCTACAATGAGCAGTTCTTC
CASSPGLVSSYNEQFF
>-|TRBV7-3|-|TRBJ1-5
TGTGCCAGCAGTTCGGGCAGATATCAGCCCCAGCATTTT
CASSSGRYQPQHF
>-|TRBV5-1|TRBD2|TRBJ2-3
TGCGCCAGCAGCTTGAGCGGGGCTGGCACAGATACGCAGTATTTT
CASSLSGAGTDTQYF
>-|TRBV4-1|-|TRBJ1-3
TGCGCCAGCAGCCAAGAAATGGGGGGAGGAAACACCATATATTTT
CASSQEMGGGNTIYF
>-|TRBV9|TRBD1|TRBJ1-6
TGTGCCAGCAGCTCAACCGGGACAGAGAATTCACCCCTCCACTTT
CASSSTGTENSPLHF
>-|TRBV15|-|TRBJ1-5
TGTGCCACCAGCAGAGATGTGAGGGCCGGGGGCAATCAGCCCCAGCATTTT
CATSRDVRAGGNQPQHF
>-|TRBV4-1|-|TRBJ2-1
TGCGCCAGCAGCTATAAAACACCGGCTCTTTATCCGTTCTTC
CASSYKTPALYPFF
>-|TRBV4-1|-|TRBJ2-2
TGCGCCAGCAGCCAAGATAGTCGGCCGGCGAACACCGGGGAGCTGTTTTTT
CASSQDSRPANTGELFF
>-|TRBV27|-|TRBJ1-1
TGTGCCAGCAGGGGATGGGAACAGAACACTGAAGCTTTCTTT
CASRGWEQNTEAFF
>few|TRBV18|-|TRBJ2-3
TGTGCCAGCTCACCCCTGAGCTATACAGATACGCAGTATTTT
CASSPLSYTDTQYF
>-|TRBV4-1|-|TRBJ1-1
TGCGCCAGCAGCCCTCGGCTGAACACTGAAGCTTTCTTT
CASSPRLNTEAFF
>once|TRBV5-1|TRBD1|TRBJ2-1
TGCGCCAGCAGCTTGGAACAGGGGGCGGTTTACAATGAGCAGTTCTTC
CASSLEQGAVYNEQFF
>few|TRBV5-4|-|TRBJ2-2
TGTGCCAGCAGCTCCTTTACGAGTACCGGGGAGCTGTTTTTT
CASSSFTSTGELFF
>few|TRBV5-3|-|TRBJ2-3
TGTGCCAGAAGTACAAAGCCGGGCACAGATACGCAGTATTTT
CARSTKPGTDTQYF
>-|TRBV5-1|TRBD1|TRBJ1-2
TGCGCCAGCAGCAACCGACAGGGAGGTGATGACTATGGCTACACCTTC
CASSNRQGGDDYGYTF
>once|TRBV6-1|TRBD2|TRBJ2-5
TGTGCCAGCAGTGAGAGAGCTAGCGGGGGGGCCGACGGAGAGACCCAGTACTTC
CASSERASGGADGETQYF
>few|TRBV30|-|TRBJ1-1
TGTGCCTGGAGGGTAGGGACATTGAACACTGAAGCTTTCTTT
CAWRVGTLNTEAFF
>-|TRBV5-1|TRBD2|TRBJ2-5
TGCGCCAGCAGCTTGGTTAGCGGGGGCCAAGAGACCCAGTACTTC
CASSLVSGGQETQYF
>-|TRBV19|-|TRBJ2-5
TGTGCCAGTAGTTACCAGCTCCAGCGGGAGACCCAGTACTTC
CASSYQLQRETQYF
>-|TRBV9|-|TRBJ1-2
TGTGCCAGCAGCGTAGGAGGTAGCAACTATGGCTACACCTTC
CASSVGGSNYGYTF
>-|TRBV6-5|-|TRBJ2-3
TGTGCCAGCAGTTCGAGCGGTAACACAGATACGCAGTATTTT
CASSSSGNTDTQYF
>-|TRBV7-3|-|TRBJ1-2
TGTGCCAGCAGCTTCTCCAGGGAGGGGGGCTACACCTTC
CASSFSREGGYTF
>-|TRBV23-1|-|TRBJ1-3
TGCGCCAGCAGAGAGAAGACAGAGAGAAACACCATATATTTT
CASREKTERNTIYF
>few|TRBV19|TRBD1|TRBJ1-4
TGTGCCAGTAGTATAACGAGGGGGCCGGATGAAAAACTGTTTTTT
CASSITRGPDEKLFF
>-|TRBV18|TRBD1|TRBJ1-1
TGTGCCAGCTCAATGGGACAGAGGAACACTGAAGCTTTCTTT
CASSMGQRNTEAFF